The rows below give T cell receptor beta chains drawn from one sample of a study of cytomegalovirus exposure and HLA in healthy donors. Method: immunoSEQ multiplex PCR; TCRdb's copy keeps in-frame clones and lacks some. The repertoire includes about 240,000 clones, approximately 80% of them detected once, and less than 9% sits in the top ten. What was sequenced was PBMCs. The receptors come from a woman aged 55-70 years in good health and CMV-seropositive. CDR3s include the opening cysteine and the closing phenylalanine or tryptophan. A D gene is named only where the DNA matches it firmly. A row's size may be missing; if present it is once, few, many or a size class.

clone size | D gene | J gene | V gene | CDR3 protein | CDR3 DNA
- | - | TRBJ2-7 | TRBV5-6 | CASSLRGNYEQYF | TGTGCCAGCAGCTTGAGGGGGAACTACGAGCAGTACTTC
- | - | TRBJ1-5 | TRBV19 | CASSIEREGNQPQHF | TGTGCCAGTAGTATAGAAAGGGAGGGCAATCAGCCCCAGCATTTT
- | TRBD2 | TRBJ2-7 | TRBV30 | CAWSSRGGDEQYF | TGTGCCTGGAGTTCCCGGGGGGGAGACGAGCAGTACTTC
- | TRBD1 | TRBJ2-1 | TRBV29-1 | CSALGGATYNEQFF | TGCAGCGCATTAGGGGGCGCGACCTACAATGAGCAGTTCTTC
few | TRBD2 | TRBJ2-7 | TRBV5-5 | CASRVLAGVEQYF | TGTGCCAGCAGGGTACTAGCGGGAGTTGAGCAGTACTTC
- | - | TRBJ2-1 | TRBV9 | CASSVGRNRAPSYNEQFF | TGTGCCAGCAGCGTAGGAAGAAACAGGGCACCTTCCTACAATGAGCAGTTCTTC
- | - | TRBJ1-1 | TRBV29-1 | CSVVMRVTEAFF | TGCAGCGTTGTAATGCGGGTCACTGAAGCTTTCTTT
- | - | TRBJ1-2 | TRBV6-5 | CASMGAGDYGYTF | TGTGCCAGCATGGGCGCAGGCGACTATGGCTACACCTTC
- | TRBD1 | TRBJ2-7 | TRBV12-5 | CASGLVLGQGAGEQYF | TGTGCTAGTGGTTTGGTACTGGGACAGGGGGCGGGGGAGCAGTACTTC
- | - | TRBJ2-7 | TRBV25-1 | CASSETDTTYEQYF | TGTGCCAGCAGTGAGACAGACACTACCTACGAGCAGTACTTC
once | TRBD1 | TRBJ1-4 | TRBV7-8 | CASSLRQGANEKLFF | TGTGCCAGCAGCTTAAGACAGGGTGCTAATGAAAAACTGTTTTTT
few | - | TRBJ1-1 | TRBV6-1 | CASSEGSAFF | TGTGCCAGCAGTGAGGGCAGCGCTTTCTTT
- | - | TRBJ1-1 | TRBV6-1 | CASKRALNTEAFF | TGTGCCAGCAAGAGGGCATTGAACACTGAAGCTTTCTTT
- | - | TRBJ2-1 | TRBV25-1 | CASSDSPNEQFF | TGTGCCAGCAGTGATTCCCCAAATGAGCAGTTCTTC
- | TRBD1 | TRBJ1-2 | TRBV6-5 | CASSSLTGDGYTF | TGTGCCAGCAGTTCTTTAACAGGGGATGGCTACACCTTC
- | TRBD1 | TRBJ2-7 | TRBV6-5 | CASSKTGGTAYEQYF | TGTGCCAGCAGCAAAACAGGGGGGACCGCCTACGAGCAGTACTTC
few | - | TRBJ1-2 | TRBV6-5 | CASSPGQTLNYGYTF | TGTGCCAGCAGCCCCGGACAGACACTAAACTATGGCTACACCTTC
- | - | TRBJ2-7 | TRBV5-1 | CASSLGGAPYEQYF | TGCGCCAGCAGCTTGGGCGGAGCCCCCTACGAGCAGTACTTC
- | - | TRBJ2-2 | TRBV10-1 | CASSDGGAYTGELFF | TGCGCCAGCAGTGACGGAGGGGCTTACACCGGGGAGCTGTTTTTT
- | - | TRBJ1-4 | TRBV5-1 | CASSLRGAGGNEKLFF | TGCGCCAGCAGCTTGAGAGGGGCGGGAGGAAATGAAAAACTGTTTTTT
few | - | TRBJ2-3 | TRBV29-1 | CSCQTSDTQYF | TGCAGCTGTCAAACTTCAGATACGCAGTATTTT
once | - | TRBJ2-3 | TRBV7-2 | CASARGRGTDTQYF | TGTGCCAGCGCTCGGGGCAGGGGAACAGATACGCAGTATTTT
- | - | TRBJ2-1 | TRBV5-1 | CASSTQGNPYNEQFF | TGCGCCAGCAGCACGCAGGGGAACCCTTACAATGAGCAGTTCTTC
- | TRBD2 | TRBJ2-1 | TRBV6-5 | CASSTLAGIRNEQFF | TGTGCCAGCAGTACCCTAGCGGGAATAAGAAATGAGCAGTTCTTC
- | TRBD2 | TRBJ2-7 | TRBV6-5 | CASSRGTSGTYEQYF | TGTGCCAGCAGCCGAGGGACTAGCGGGACCTACGAGCAGTACTTC
- | - | TRBJ2-7 | TRBV7-2 | CASSRTGMRSYEQYF | TGTGCCAGCAGCCGCACAGGGATGCGATCCTACGAGCAGTACTTC
- | TRBD2 | TRBJ2-1 | TRBV7-7 | CASSVSSGNNEQFF | TGTGCTAGCAGCGTCTCTAGCGGGAACAATGAGCAGTTCTTC
- | TRBD1 | TRBJ2-5 | TRBV6-6 | CASRGTGQETQYF | TGTGCCAGCAGGGGGACAGGCCAAGAGACCCAGTACTTC
- | TRBD2 | TRBJ2-1 | TRBV5-4 | CASSLEAGVMDEQFF | TGTGCCAGCAGCTTGGAAGCGGGAGTGATGGATGAGCAGTTCTTC
- | TRBD1 | TRBJ1-1 | TRBV19 | CASTLGRDRTHPAFF | TGTGCCAGTACCCTAGGGAGGGACAGGACCCATCCCGCTTTCTTT
- | - | TRBJ1-1 | TRBV13 | CASSLGGRMNTEAFF | TGTGCCAGCAGCTTAGGGGGGAGGATGAACACTGAAGCTTTCTTT
- | - | TRBJ2-5 | TRBV6-5 | CASTGHSTQETQYF | TGTGCCAGCACGGGACACTCAACCCAAGAGACCCAGTACTTC
- | - | TRBJ2-6 | TRBV7-9 | CASSLSAGANVLTF | TGTGCCAGCAGCTTATCGGCTGGGGCCAACGTCCTGACTTTC
once | - | TRBJ2-7 | TRBV28 | CASSLLGDTYEQYF | TGTGCCAGCAGTTTGTTAGGGGATACCTACGAGCAGTACTTC
- | TRBD2 | TRBJ2-7 | TRBV2 | CASSVREGLYEQYF | TGTGCCAGCAGTGTTCGGGAGGGCCTCTACGAGCAGTACTTC
- | - | TRBJ2-6 | TRBV29-1 | CSVLQGSGANVLTF | TGCAGCGTTTTACAGGGTAGTGGGGCCAACGTCCTGACTTTC
- | - | TRBJ2-7 | TRBV11-2 | CASSLMPNYEQYF | TGTGCCAGCAGCCTAATGCCCAACTACGAGCAGTACTTC
few | - | TRBJ2-5 | TRBV9 | CASSVDTGRGETQYF | TGTGCCAGCAGCGTAGATACAGGAAGGGGTGAGACCCAGTACTTC
- | - | TRBJ2-1 | TRBV19 | CASSIVIARTYNEQFF | TGTGCCAGTAGTATAGTAATAGCGAGGACCTACAATGAGCAGTTCTTC
- | - | TRBJ1-1 | TRBV10-3 | CAISQPDMATEAFF | TGTGCCATCAGTCAACCAGACATGGCCACTGAAGCTTTCTTT
- | TRBD2 | TRBJ2-6 | TRBV5-1 | CASSLGLATGANVLTF | TGCGCCAGCAGCTTAGGACTAGCGACTGGGGCCAACGTCCTGACTTTC
- | TRBD1 | TRBJ2-7 | TRBV29-1 | CSVVDLGQGLGMDEQYF | TGCAGCGTTGTGGATTTGGGACAGGGTCTCGGGATGGACGAGCAGTACTTC
- | - | TRBJ2-1 | TRBV5-1 | CASRWGLAIDNEQFF | TGCGCCAGCAGGTGGGGTCTAGCAATAGACAATGAGCAGTTCTTC
- | TRBD1 | TRBJ1-5 | TRBV6-5 | CASSQGARQPQHF | TGTGCCAGCAGTCAGGGGGCGAGGCAGCCCCAGCATTTT
- | TRBD2 | TRBJ2-7 | TRBV29-1 | CSVEEGLAGAYEQYF | TGCAGCGTTGAAGAAGGACTAGCGGGAGCTTACGAGCAGTACTTC
- | - | TRBJ1-2 | TRBV25-1 | CASSEQGNYGYTF | TGTGCCAGCAGTGAACAGGGTAACTATGGCTACACCTTC
once | TRBD2 | TRBJ2-3 | TRBV5-1 | CASSLGRGDTQYF | TGCGCCAGCAGCTTGGGGCGGGGGGATACGCAGTATTTT
few | TRBD2 | TRBJ2-1 | TRBV7-9 | CASSLLAGGYNEQFF | TGTGCCAGCAGCCTACTAGCGGGAGGCTACAATGAGCAGTTCTTC
- | TRBD1 | TRBJ2-7 | TRBV30 | CAWSLTGGIDEQYF | TGTGCCTGGAGTCTGACAGGGGGTATCGACGAGCAGTACTTC
- | TRBD2 | TRBJ2-1 | TRBV27 | CASSLAGGPSNEQFF | TGTGCCAGCAGTCTAGCGGGAGGGCCCTCTAATGAGCAGTTCTTC
- | - | TRBJ2-7 | TRBV11-2 | CASSLGGSYEQYF | TGTGCCAGCAGCTTGGGGGGTTCCTACGAGCAGTACTTC
- | TRBD1 | TRBJ2-4 | TRBV2 | CASTPPGQPKKNIQYF | TGTGCCAGCACTCCCCCGGGACAGCCGAAAAAAAACATTCAGTACTTC
- | TRBD2 | TRBJ2-5 | TRBV27 | CASRITSGRAWETQYF | TGTGCCAGCAGGATAACTAGCGGGAGGGCCTGGGAGACCCAGTACTTC